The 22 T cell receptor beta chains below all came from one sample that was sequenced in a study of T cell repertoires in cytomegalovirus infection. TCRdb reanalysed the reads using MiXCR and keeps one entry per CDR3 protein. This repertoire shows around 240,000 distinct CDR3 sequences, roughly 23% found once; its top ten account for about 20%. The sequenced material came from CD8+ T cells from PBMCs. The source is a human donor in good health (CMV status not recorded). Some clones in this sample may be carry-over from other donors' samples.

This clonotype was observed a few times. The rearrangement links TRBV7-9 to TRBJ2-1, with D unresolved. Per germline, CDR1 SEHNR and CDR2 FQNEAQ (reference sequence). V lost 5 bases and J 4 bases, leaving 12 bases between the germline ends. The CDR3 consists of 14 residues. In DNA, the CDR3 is TGTGCCAGCAGCCCTCCCGGCCAATACAATGAGCAGTTCTTC. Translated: CASSPPGQYNEQFF.

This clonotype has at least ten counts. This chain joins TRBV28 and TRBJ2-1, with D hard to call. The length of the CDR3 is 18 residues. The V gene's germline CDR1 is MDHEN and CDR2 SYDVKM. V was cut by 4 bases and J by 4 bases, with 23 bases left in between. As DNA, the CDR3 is TGTGCCAGCAGTTCCCCCCCGCGTAGTAGCTCACTTTACAATGAGCAGTTCTTC. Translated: CASSSPPRSSSLYNEQFF.

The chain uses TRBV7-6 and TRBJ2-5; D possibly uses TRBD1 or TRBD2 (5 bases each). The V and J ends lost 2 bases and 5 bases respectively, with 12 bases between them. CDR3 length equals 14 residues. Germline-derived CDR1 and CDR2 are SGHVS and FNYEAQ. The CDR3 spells CASSLSPGTETQYF. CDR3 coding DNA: TGTGCCAGCAGCTTAAGCCCCGGGACCGAGACCCAGTACTTC.

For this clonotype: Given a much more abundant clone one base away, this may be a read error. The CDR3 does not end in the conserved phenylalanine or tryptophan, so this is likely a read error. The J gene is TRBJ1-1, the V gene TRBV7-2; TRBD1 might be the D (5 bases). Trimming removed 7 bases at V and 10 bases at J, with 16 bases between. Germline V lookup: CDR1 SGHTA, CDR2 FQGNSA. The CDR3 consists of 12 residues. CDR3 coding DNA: TGTGCCAGCATCCGGAGGGGAAGGGGAGCTTTCTCT. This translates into CASIRRGRGAFS.

In DNA, the CDR3 is TGTGCCAGCAGCCTGACAGGGTCAATTTTAGCCTCCTACAATGAGCAGTTCTTC. This gives the protein CASSLTGSILASYNEQFF. The chain uses TRBV14 and TRBJ2-1; 7 bases line up with TRBD1. Per germline, CDR1 SGHDN and CDR2 FVKESK. This CDR3 region has 18 residues. V was pared by 4 bases and J by 0 bases, with 12 bases of the junction left unmatched.

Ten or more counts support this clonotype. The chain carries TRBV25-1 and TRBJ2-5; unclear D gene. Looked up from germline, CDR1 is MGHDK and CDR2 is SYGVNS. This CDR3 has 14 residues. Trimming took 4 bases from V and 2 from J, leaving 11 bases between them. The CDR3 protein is CASSAVVGQETQYF. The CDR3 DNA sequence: TGTGCCAGCAGTGCCGTGGTGGGACAAGAGACCCAGTACTTC.

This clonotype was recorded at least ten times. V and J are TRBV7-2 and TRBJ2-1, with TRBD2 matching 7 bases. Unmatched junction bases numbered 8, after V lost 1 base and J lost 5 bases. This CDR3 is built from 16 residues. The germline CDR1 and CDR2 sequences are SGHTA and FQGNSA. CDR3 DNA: TGTGCCAGCAGCTTAGGGTGGCGCGGGGGAGACAATGAGCAGTTCTTC. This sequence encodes CASSLGWRGGDNEQFF. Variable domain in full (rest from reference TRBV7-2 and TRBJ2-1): GAGVSQSPSNKVTEKGKDVELRCDPISGHTALYWYRQSLGQGLEFLIYFQGNSAPDKSGLPSDRFSAERTGGSVSTLTIQRTQQEDSAVYLCASSLGWRGGDNEQFFGPGTRLTVL.

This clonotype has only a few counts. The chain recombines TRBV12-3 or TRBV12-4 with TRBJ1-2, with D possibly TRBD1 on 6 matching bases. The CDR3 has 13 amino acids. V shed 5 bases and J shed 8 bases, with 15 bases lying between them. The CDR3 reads CASSTTGYSGYTF. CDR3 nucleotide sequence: TGTGCCAGCAGTACCACAGGGTATAGCGGCTACACCTTC.

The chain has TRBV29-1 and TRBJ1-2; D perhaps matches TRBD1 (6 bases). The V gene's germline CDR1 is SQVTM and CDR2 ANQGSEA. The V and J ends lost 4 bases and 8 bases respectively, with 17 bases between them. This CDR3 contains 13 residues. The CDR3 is CSVGGTGLLGYTF. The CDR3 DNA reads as TGCAGCGTTGGGGGCACAGGGTTGCTAGGCTACACCTTC.

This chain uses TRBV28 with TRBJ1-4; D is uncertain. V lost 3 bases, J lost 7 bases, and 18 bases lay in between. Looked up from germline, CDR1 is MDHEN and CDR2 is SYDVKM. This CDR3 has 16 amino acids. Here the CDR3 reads CASSFARRGLREKLFF. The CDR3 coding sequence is TGTGCCAGCAGTTTCGCCAGGAGAGGATTACGTGAAAAACTGTTTTTT.

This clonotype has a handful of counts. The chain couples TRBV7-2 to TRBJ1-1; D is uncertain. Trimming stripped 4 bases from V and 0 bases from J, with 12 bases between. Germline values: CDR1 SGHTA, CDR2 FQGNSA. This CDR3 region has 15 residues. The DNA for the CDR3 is TGTGCCAGCAGCTCAGAGGCCTTCATGAACACTGAAGCTTTCTTT. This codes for CASSSEAFMNTEAFF.

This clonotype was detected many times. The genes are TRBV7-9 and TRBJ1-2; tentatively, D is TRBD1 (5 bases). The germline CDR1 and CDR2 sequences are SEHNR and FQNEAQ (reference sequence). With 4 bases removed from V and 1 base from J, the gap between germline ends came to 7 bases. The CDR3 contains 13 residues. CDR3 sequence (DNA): TGTGCCAGCAGCTCGGGGGGTAACTATGGCTACACCTTC. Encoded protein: CASSSGGNYGYTF.

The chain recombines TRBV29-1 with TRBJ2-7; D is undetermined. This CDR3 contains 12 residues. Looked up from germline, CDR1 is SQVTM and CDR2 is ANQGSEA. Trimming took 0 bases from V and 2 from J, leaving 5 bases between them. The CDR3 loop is CSVEDPPYEQYF. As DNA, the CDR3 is TGCAGCGTTGAAGATCCCCCCTACGAGCAGTACTTC.

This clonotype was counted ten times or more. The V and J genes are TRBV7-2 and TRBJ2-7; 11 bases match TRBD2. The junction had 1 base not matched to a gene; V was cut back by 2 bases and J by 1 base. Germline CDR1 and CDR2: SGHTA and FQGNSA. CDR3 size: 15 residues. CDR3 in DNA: TGTGCCAGCAGCTTAATAGCGGGGGGGTCCTACGAGCAGTACTTC. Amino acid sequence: CASSLIAGGSYEQYF.

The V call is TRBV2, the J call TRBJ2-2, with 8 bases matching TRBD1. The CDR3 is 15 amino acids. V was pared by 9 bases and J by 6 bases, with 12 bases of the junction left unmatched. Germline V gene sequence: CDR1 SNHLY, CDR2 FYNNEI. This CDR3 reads CASSPGQDPPGELFF. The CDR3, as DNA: TGTGCCAGTAGTCCGGGACAGGACCCACCCGGGGAGCTGTTTTTT.

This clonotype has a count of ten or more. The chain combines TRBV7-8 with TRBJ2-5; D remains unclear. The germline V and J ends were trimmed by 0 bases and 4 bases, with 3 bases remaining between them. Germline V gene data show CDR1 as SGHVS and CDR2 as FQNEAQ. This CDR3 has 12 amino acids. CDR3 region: CASSLASETQYF. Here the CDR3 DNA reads TGTGCCAGCAGCTTAGCTTCAGAGACCCAGTACTTC.

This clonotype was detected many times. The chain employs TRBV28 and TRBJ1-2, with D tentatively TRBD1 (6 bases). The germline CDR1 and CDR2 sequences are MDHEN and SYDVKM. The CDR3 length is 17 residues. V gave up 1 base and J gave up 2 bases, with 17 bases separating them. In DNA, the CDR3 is TGTGCCAGCAGTTTATCTGAGATGGACAGTACCAACTATGGCTACACCTTC. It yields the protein CASSLSEMDSTNYGYTF.

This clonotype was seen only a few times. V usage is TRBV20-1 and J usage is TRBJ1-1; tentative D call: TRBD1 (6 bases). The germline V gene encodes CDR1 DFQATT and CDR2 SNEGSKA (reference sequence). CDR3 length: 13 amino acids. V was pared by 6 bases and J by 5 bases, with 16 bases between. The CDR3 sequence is CSAPQGEGTEAFF. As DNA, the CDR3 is TGCAGTGCGCCACAGGGCGAGGGGACTGAAGCTTTCTTT.

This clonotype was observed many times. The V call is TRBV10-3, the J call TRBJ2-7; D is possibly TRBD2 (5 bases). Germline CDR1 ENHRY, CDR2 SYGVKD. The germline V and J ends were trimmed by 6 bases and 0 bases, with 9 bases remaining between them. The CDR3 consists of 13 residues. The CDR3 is CAIRSGDSYEQYF. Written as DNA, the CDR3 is TGTGCCATCAGGTCCGGGGACTCCTACGAGCAGTACTTC.

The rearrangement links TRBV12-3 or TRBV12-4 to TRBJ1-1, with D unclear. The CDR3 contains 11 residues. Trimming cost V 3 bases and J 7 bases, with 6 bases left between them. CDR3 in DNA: TGTGCCAGCAGTTTTCTCTATGAAGCTTTCTTT. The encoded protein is CASSFLYEAFF.

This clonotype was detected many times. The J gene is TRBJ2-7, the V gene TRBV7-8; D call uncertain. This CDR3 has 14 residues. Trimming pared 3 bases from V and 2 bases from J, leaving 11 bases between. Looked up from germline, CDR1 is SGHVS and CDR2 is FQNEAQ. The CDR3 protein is CASSLVFNAYEQYF. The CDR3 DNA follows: TGTGCCAGCAGCTTGGTGTTTAACGCCTACGAGCAGTACTTC.

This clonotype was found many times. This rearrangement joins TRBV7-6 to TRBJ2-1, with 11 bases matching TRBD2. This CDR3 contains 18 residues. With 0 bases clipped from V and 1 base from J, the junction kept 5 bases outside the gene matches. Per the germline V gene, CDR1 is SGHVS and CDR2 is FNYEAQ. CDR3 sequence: CASSLANIAGGSYNEQFF. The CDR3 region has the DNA TGTGCCAGCAGCTTAGCGAATATAGCGGGGGGGTCCTACAATGAGCAGTTCTTC. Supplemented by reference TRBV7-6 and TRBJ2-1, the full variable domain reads GAGVSQSPRYKVTKRGQDVALRCDPISGHVSLYWYRQALGQGPEFLTYFNYEAQQDKSGLPNDRFSAERPEGSISTLTIQRTEQRDSAMYRCASSLANIAGGSYNEQFFGPGTRLTVL.